This TCR beta chain was identified in a study of response to subunit inactivated influenza vaccine. This clonotype was picked up a small number of times. The target antigen is unknown. TCRdb recomputed calls from the RT-PCR reads with MiXCR, one row per CDR3 protein. The sample includes 500,000 to 600,000 distinct CDR3 sequences, roughly 12% of them seen just once. Study-level points and caveats: Each seasonal influenza vaccination recruits few new T cells, the authors suggested.

V gave up 5 bases and J gave up 0 bases; unmatched junction bases: 11. The CDR3 length is 17 residues. Germline loops: CDR1 MNHNS, CDR2 SASEGT. The specimen was PBMCs from blood, collected on the day of vaccination. This rearrangement joins TRBV6-1 to TRBJ2-5; 8 bases line up with TRBD2. This TCR was sampled from a man aged 45-65 years who received an inactivated influenza vaccine. CDR3 bases: TGTGCCAGCAGTCGGCTCCGGCTAGCGGGTGACCAAGAGACCCAGTACTTC. This gives the protein CASSRLRLAGDQETQYF.